The 21 T cell receptor beta chains listed next were all sequenced from one sample in a study of tumor-infiltrating lymphocytes in primary liver carcinoma. Total RNA amounting to around 530 ng was the source from which TCR beta cDNA was made with a constant-region primer. ARM-PCR was slightly modified, and three nested multiplex PCR rounds with it gave rise to the TCR beta libraries. PCR rounds one and two used TRBV1-TRBV30 forward primers with a C-beta reverse primer for roughly 9 cycles each. TCRdb redid the calling of the multiplex PCR reads with MiXCR, one entry per CDR3 protein. This table holds 55,000 to 65,000 distinct CDR3 sequences, 71% found once. The tissue used was unsorted bulk material of about 19-33 mg. RNA and DNA were co-extracted from it with the AllPrep DNA/RNA mini kit. Input material: liver tumor tissue from sampling region 2. The subset is: tumor region T2, inferior pole. These TCRs come from a man aged 40-50 years with primary liver carcinoma and hepatitis B virus infection.

Turning to this clonotype: At one of its ends the junction is not consistent with the germline gene, which may arise from a read error. The rearrangement uses TRBV4-1 and TRBJ2-3; 8 bases are shared with TRBD2. The germline CDR1 and CDR2 sequences are MGHRA and YSYEKL. CDR3 length: 18 residues. CDR3 sequence: CTSSQTIAPAGVTDTQYF. As DNA, the CDR3 is TGCACCAGCAGCCAGACCATTGCCCCAGCGGGAGTCACCGATACACAGTATTTT.

This chain links TRBV6-2 or TRBV6-3 with TRBJ1-4; D is perhaps TRBD1 (6 bases). In germline, CDR1 is MNHEY, CDR2 SVGEGT. CDR3 size: 13 residues. V was cut by 4 bases and J by 5 bases, with 8 bases left in between. The CDR3 sequence is CASSLQGNEKLFF. CDR3 nucleotide sequence: TGTGCCAGCAGTTTACAGGGAAATGAAAAACTGTTTTTT.

As for this clonotype: At one boundary the junction diverges from the germline segment, which might be a read error. This sequence joins TRBV11-2 and TRBJ2-3, with no clear D. CDR1 is SGHAT, CDR2 FQNNGV, per germline. This CDR3 spans 13 amino acids. CDR3 sequence: CVSSLISTDTQNF. DNA of the CDR3: TGTGTCAGCAGCTTGATTAGTACAGATACGCAGAATTTT.

Concerning this clonotype itself: The germline gene is not matched at one end of the junction; a read error may be the cause. The CDR3 spells CASSLERGYGQHF. CDR3 nucleotides: TGTGCCAGCAGCTTAGAGCGGGGCTATGGGCAGCACTTC. This rearrangement joins TRBV11-2 to TRBJ2-7; D may be TRBD2 (6 bases). The CDR3 totals 13 residues. Germline assignment: CDR1 SGHAT and CDR2 FQNNGV. Drawing the rest from reference TRBV11-2 and TRBJ2-7, the complete variable domain is EAGVAQSPRYKIIEKRQSVAFWCNPISGHATLYWYQQILGQGPKLLIQFQNNGVVDDSQLPKDRFSAERLKGVDSTLKIQPAKLEDSAVYLCASSLERGYGQHFGPGTRLTVT.

This clonotype was detected only once. No conserved phenylalanine or tryptophan ends this CDR3, so it is likely a read error. The J gene is TRBJ2-1, the V gene TRBV29-1; 9 nucleotides match TRBD2. This CDR3 spans 13 amino acids. Germline V gene lookup returns CDR1 SQVTM and CDR2 ANQGSEA. The DNA of the CDR3 is TGCAGTGTGTGGGGACTAGCTTTCAATGAGCAGTTCGTC. This codes for CSVWGLAFNEQFV.

The genes are TRBV6-6 and TRBJ2-5; D is uncertain. Trimming took 0 bases from V and 4 from J, leaving 6 bases between them. The CDR3 loop spans 13 amino acids. Germline V gene data show CDR1 as MNHNY and CDR2 as SVGAGI (reference sequence). This CDR3 is CASSYSTIETQYF. The CDR3 DNA sequence: TGTGCCAGCAGTTACTCGACGATAGAGACCCAGTACTTC.

This clonotype has just one count. A much bigger clone sits one base away, suggesting this may be a read error. This rearrangement joins TRBV11-2 to TRBJ1-2; 7 bases agree with TRBD1. The germline CDR1 and CDR2 sequences are SGHAT and FQNNGV. The CDR3 length is 13 residues. CDR3 sequence (DNA): TGTGTCAGCAGCTTTGACAGGGCAGGGGGCTACACCTTC. Its protein is CVSSFDRAGGYTF.

This clonotype was recorded many times. V usage is TRBV14 and J usage is TRBJ2-3; perhaps TRBD1 as D (5 bases). The CDR3 consists of 13 residues. Between the trimmed V and J ends, which lost 4 bases and 8 bases, there was a span of 13 bases. CDR1 SGHDN and CDR2 FVKESK come from the germline V gene. The CDR3 nucleotides are TGTGCCAGCAGCCCGACAGAACAGACTACGCAGTATTTT. This translates into CASSPTEQTTQYF.

Worth noting for this clonotype: This may be a read error, as it is one base from a much larger clone. This chain uses TRBV11-1 with TRBJ2-4; TRBD1 might be the D (5 bases). The CDR3 sequence is 13 residues long. Germline loops: CDR1 SGHAT, CDR2 FQDESV (reference sequence). Trimming took 6 bases from V and 8 from J, leaving 14 bases between them. The CDR3 nucleotides are TGTGCCAGCAGACGGAAGCAGGGTGACATTCAGTACTTC. It is translated as CASRRKQGDIQYF.

The chain has TRBV29-1 and TRBJ1-5; D is perhaps TRBD1 (6 bases). The J call is uncertain, as TRBJ2-3 better fits the DNA end. This CDR3 contains 13 residues. Germline values: CDR1 SQVTM, CDR2 ANQGSEA. The chain's CDR3 is CSVVGQTNQPQYF. The CDR3 coding sequence is TGCAGCGTTGTCGGACAGACCAATCAGCCCCAGTATTTT.

V usage is TRBV4-1 and J usage is TRBJ2-3; 8 nucleotides line up with TRBD2. This CDR3 is 18 amino acids long. The V gene end was trimmed by 6 bases and the J gene end by 9 bases; junction bases not matched to a gene: 23. CDR1 and CDR2 (germline): MGHRA, YSYEKL. In DNA, the CDR3 is TGCGCCAGCAGTCAGACCATTGCCCCAGCGGGAGTCACCGAAACGCAGTATTTT. Protein product: CASSQTIAPAGVTETQYF.

The chain uses TRBV6-5 and TRBJ2-3; TRBD2 is a possible D gene (5 bases). With 6 bases removed from V and 3 bases from J, the gap between germline ends came to 16 bases. Per germline, CDR1 MNHEY and CDR2 SVGAGI. The CDR3 spans 15 residues. CDR3 DNA sequence: TGTGCCAGCAGATTAGTGGGAGCCCCTACAGATACGCAGTATTTT. It specifies CASRLVGAPTDTQYF.

A remark on this clonotype: The CDR3 does not end in the conserved phenylalanine or tryptophan, so this is likely a read error. The V gene is TRBV6-5, the J gene TRBJ1-1; no definite D call. The germline CDR1 and CDR2 sequences are MNHEY and SVGAGI. There are 15 residues in the CDR3. CDR3 sequence reads: CASCYSTGARTEAFS. The CDR3 DNA is TGTGCCAGCTGTTACTCGACGGGAGCACGGACCGAAGCTTTCTCT.

This clonotype was counted once. Germline is not matched at one junction end, which may reflect a read error. The chain is built from TRBV11-2 and TRBJ2-7; D is undetermined. The CDR3 has 14 amino acids. Germline values: CDR1 SGHAT, CDR2 FQNNGV. In DNA, the CDR3 is TGTGCCAGTAGCTCTAACATAAACTCCTACGAGCAGTACTTC. Translation: CASSSNINSYEQYF.

In its sample, this clonotype was seen once. This may arise from a read error, as a much more abundant clone is one base away. This chain links TRBV24-1 with TRBJ2-1, with 8 nucleotides matching TRBD2. V was clipped by 3 bases and J by 6 bases; unmatched bases: 12. The length of the CDR3 is 17 residues. Germline CDR1 KGHDR, CDR2 SFDVKD. This CDR3 is CATSDPRTSWVTNEQFF. CDR3 coding DNA: TGTGCCACCAGTGATCCCCGGACTAGCTGGGTCACCAATGAGCAGTTCTTC.

On this clonotype itself: With a much larger clone just one base away, this may be a read error. The chain uses TRBV10-2 and TRBJ2-3; unclear D gene. CDR3 length: 11 amino acids. Germline CDR1 reads WSHSY; CDR2 reads SAAADI. The CDR3 coding sequence is TGCGCCGGCAGACGCACAGATACGCAGTATTTT. Protein sequence: CAGRRTDTQYF.

As concerns this clonotype: This clone may be a read error of a much larger clone one base away. J is TRBJ1-1 and V is TRBV11-2; D is uncertain. The CDR3 is made up of 13 amino acids. The germline CDR1 and CDR2 sequences are SGHAT and FQNNGV. CDR3 loop: CANSLDRNTEAFF. The DNA for the CDR3 is TGTGCCAACAGCTTAGATCGTAACACTGAAGCTTTCTTT.

This chain uses TRBV12-3 or TRBV12-4 with TRBJ2-5; tentative D call: TRBD2 (6 bases). The CDR3 sequence is 13 residues long. Trimming stripped 4 bases from V and 7 bases from J, with 13 bases between. The CDR3 nucleotides are TGTGCCAGCAGTTGGAGTCAGGGAGGGACCCAGTACTTC. It codes for CASSWSQGGTQYF.

V gene TRBV9 combines with J gene TRBJ2-1; 8 nucleotides align to TRBD2. The germline V gene has CDR1 SGDLS and CDR2 YYNGEE. The CDR3 sequence is 14 residues long. Trimming cost V 4 bases and J 6 bases; bases outside gene matches: 6. DNA of the CDR3: TGTGCCAGCAGCCTCGTAAGCGGGAGCAATGAGCAGTTCTTC. Its translation is CASSLVSGSNEQFF.

Concerning this clonotype: The conserved phenylalanine or tryptophan is not found at the CDR3 terminus, so this likely reflects a read error. The chain carries TRBV6-2 or TRBV6-3 and TRBJ2-1; D possibly uses TRBD1 or TRBD2 (5 bases each). There are 14 residues in the CDR3. The germline gives CDR1 MNHEY, CDR2 SVGEGT. This chain's CDR3 is CASRASGRRDEQFS. The CDR3 nucleotides are TGTGCAAGCAGGGCCAGCGGTAGGCGGGATGAGCAGTTCTCC.

This clonotype was recorded only once. The V and J genes are TRBV6-6 and TRBJ1-5; D not certain. CDR3 length: 14 residues. Per germline, CDR1 MNHNY and CDR2 SVGAGI (reference sequence). V dropped 5 bases and J dropped 0 bases, with 8 bases sitting between them. This CDR3 reads CASSESYSNQPQHF. The DNA for the CDR3 is TGTGCCAGCAGTGAAAGTTATAGCAATCAGCCCCAGCATTTT.